This TCR beta chain was sequenced in a study of glioma-infiltrating T cells. TCR alpha and beta CDR3 regions were amplified from RNA using iRepertoire nested multiplex PCR. TCRdb used MiXCR to reprocess the multiplex PCR reads, holding one entry per CDR3 protein. The sample holds approximately 190,000 distinct CDR3 sequences, about 31% seen once. This clonotype has a count of ten or more. The ends were cut back, 5 bases at V and 1 base at J, with 9 bases in the middle. Germline CDR1 and CDR2: LNHNV and YYDKDF (reference sequence). This CDR3 has 14 residues. This sequence joins TRBV15 and TRBJ2-1; D not resolved. Sample: glioma tissue, nonneoplastic brain tissue, or PBMCs (not recorded which). This receptor was identified in a human donor with low-grade glioma or glioblastoma, undergoing nonglioma brain surgery, or in good health (not recorded which). DNA for the CDR3: TGTGCCACCAGCGCTAGTATTTCCTACAATGAGCAGTTCTTC. Translation gives CATSASISYNEQFF.